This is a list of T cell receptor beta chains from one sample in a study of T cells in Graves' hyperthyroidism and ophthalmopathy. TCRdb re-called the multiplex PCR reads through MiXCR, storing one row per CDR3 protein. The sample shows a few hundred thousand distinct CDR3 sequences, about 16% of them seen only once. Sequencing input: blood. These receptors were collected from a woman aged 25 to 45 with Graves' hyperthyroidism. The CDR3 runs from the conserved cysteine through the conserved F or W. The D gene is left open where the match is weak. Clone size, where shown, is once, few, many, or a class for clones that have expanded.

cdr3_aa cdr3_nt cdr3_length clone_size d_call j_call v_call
CSGWPLGQGAGDEADTQYF TGCAGCGGTTGGCCCCTAGGACAGGGTGCGGGAGATGAGGCAGATACGCAGTATTTT 19 few - TRBJ2-3 TRBV29-1
CASSPGTANSPLHF TGTGCCAGTAGCCCCGGGACGGCGAATTCACCCCTCCACTTT 14 few - TRBJ1-6 TRBV19
CASGWTSGRETQYF TGTGCCAGCGGATGGACTAGCGGGAGAGAGACCCAGTACTTC 14 - TRBD2 TRBJ2-5 TRBV25-1
CASSVTHLEQYF TGTGCCAGCAGCGTAACTCACCTCGAGCAGTACTTC 12 - - TRBJ2-7 TRBV2
CSARGTSGPPRSVYEQYF TGCAGTGCTAGGGGGACTAGCGGGCCCCCAAGATCGGTCTACGAGCAGTACTTC 18 many TRBD2 TRBJ2-7 TRBV20-1
CASSLVPVVGSGNTIYF TGTGCCAGCAGCTTAGTTCCGGTTGTAGGCTCTGGAAACACCATATATTTT 17 - - TRBJ1-3 TRBV7-8
CASSSQKQTSGRASYEQYF TGTGCCAGCAGCTCACAAAAACAGACTAGCGGGAGGGCCTCCTACGAGCAGTACTTC 19 few TRBD2 TRBJ2-7 TRBV7-8
CASSSGTGRVNEQFF TGTGCCAGCAGCTCCGGGACAGGGAGGGTCAATGAGCAGTTCTTC 15 - TRBD1 TRBJ2-1 TRBV7-2
CASSQDLGPLYNEQFF TGTGCCAGCAGCCAAGATCTTGGGCCGCTTTACAATGAGCAGTTCTTC 16 few - TRBJ2-1 TRBV4-2
CASSLQPAGSYNEQFF TGTGCCAGCTCATTGCAACCAGCGGGATCCTACAATGAGCAGTTCTTC 16 many TRBD2 TRBJ2-1 TRBV18
CASSVGWERINEQFF TGTGCCAGCAGCGTAGGTTGGGAGAGGATCAATGAGCAGTTCTTC 15 - - TRBJ2-1 TRBV9
CASSLWTAQSIQYF TGTGCCAGCAGTTTATGGACAGCTCAGTCGATTCAGTACTTC 14 - - TRBJ2-4 TRBV28
CASSLETGNEQYF TGTGCTAGCAGCTTAGAGACAGGGAACGAGCAGTACTTC 13 few TRBD1 TRBJ2-7 TRBV7-7
CASSDGRVSGNTIYF TGTGCCAGCAGTGATGGCCGGGTCTCTGGAAACACCATATATTTT 15 many - TRBJ1-3 TRBV2
CSLLLWGEAFF TGCAGCCTGTTGTTGTGGGGAGAAGCTTTCTTT 11 - - TRBJ1-1 TRBV29-1
CASSFLSGATDTQYF TGTGCCAGCAGTTTCCTTAGCGGAGCCACAGATACGCAGTATTTT 15 many - TRBJ2-3 TRBV12-3/TRBV12-4
CASQPSYRKDGQYF TGTGCCAGCCAACCTTCATACAGGAAAGACGGGCAGTACTTC 14 - - TRBJ2-7 TRBV28
CASSFQNNPGANVLTF TGTGCCAGCAGTTTCCAAAACAACCCTGGGGCCAACGTCCTGACTTTC 16 - - TRBJ2-6 TRBV27
CATSRDIKGGRTYNSPLHF TGTGCCACCAGCAGAGATATAAAAGGAGGACGGACCTATAATTCACCCCTCCACTTT 19 - - TRBJ1-6 TRBV15
CASSFTSVNRDTQYF TGTGCCAGCAGTTTTACTAGTGTGAATCGGGATACGCAGTATTTT 15 few - TRBJ2-3 TRBV5-6
CSARDRLSEQFF TGCAGTGCTAGAGATCGTTTGTCCGAGCAGTTCTTC 12 few - TRBJ2-1 TRBV20-1
CAMGGRTSTDTQYF TGTGCCATGGGTGGGCGAACTAGCACAGATACGCAGTATTTT 14 - - TRBJ2-3 TRBV10-3
CASSLGVTQPQHF TGTGCCAGCAGTTTGGGGGTAACTCAGCCCCAGCATTTT 13 many - TRBJ1-5 TRBV12-3/TRBV12-4
CASSSRLAGWPKETQYF TGTGCCAGCAGCTCTAGGCTCGCGGGATGGCCCAAAGAGACCCAGTACTTC 17 - - TRBJ2-5 TRBV13
CASSLARLAGSSTDTQYF TGTGCCAGCAGTTTAGCGCGTCTAGCGGGCTCTAGCACAGATACGCAGTATTTT 18 many TRBD2 TRBJ2-3 TRBV12-3/TRBV12-4
CASSRTSPGELFF TGTGCCAGCAGTCGGACTAGCCCCGGGGAGCTGTTTTTT 13 few TRBD2 TRBJ2-2 TRBV2